These 27 T cell receptor beta chains came from one sample sequenced in a study of regulatory T cells in long-lasting Graves disease. The sample's time point: newly diagnosed GD, antithyroid drugs for less than 3 months. After RNA was extracted from PBMCs, the TCR library was made from it. Arm-PCR with iRepertoire HTBI primers amplified the CDR3 regions for these TCR beta libraries. MiXCR, applied by TCRdb to the multiplex PCR reads, yields one record per CDR3 protein. The sample lists about 470,000 distinct CDR3 sequences, under 20% occurring once. These data also formed part of another study, on T cells in Graves' hyperthyroidism and ophthalmopathy.

Here the sequenced sample was peripheral blood mononuclear cells (PBMCs), taken at new diagnosis, from a patient treated with antithyroid drugs. These receptors all stem from a man between 35 and 55 years old with Graves disease.

This clonotype was detected ten times or more. The junction shows a germline mismatch at one end, possibly a read error. V and J are TRBV5-1 and TRBJ2-3, with TRBD2 identical over 12 bases. This CDR3 comprises 16 residues. CDR1 is SGHRS and CDR2 is YFSETQ in the germline V gene. The CDR3 DNA reads TGTGCCAGCAGCTTCGGACTAGCGGGGAGCACAGATACGCAGTATTTT. Protein sequence: CASSFGLAGSTDTQYF.

On this clonotype itself: A read error is possible here, since a much larger clone lies one base away. The genes are TRBV20-1 and TRBJ2-7, with 11 bases identical to TRBD1. Germline CDR1 is DFQATT and CDR2 is SNEGSKA (reference sequence). The CDR3 covers 14 residues. V was pared by 2 bases and J by 5 bases, with 5 bases of the junction left unmatched. CDR3 loop: CSARPGTGGDEQYF. The CDR3, as DNA: TGCAGTGCTAGACCCGGGACAGGGGGGGACGAGCAGTACTTC.

The genes are TRBV15 and TRBJ2-4, with D perhaps matching TRBD1 or TRBD2 (5 bases each). Germline lookup yields CDR1 LNHNV and CDR2 YYDKDF (reference sequence). V was clipped by 3 bases and J by 0 bases, with 15 bases between them. This CDR3 spans 17 amino acids. The CDR3 here is CATSRIRDPLAKNIQYF. The DNA of the CDR3 is TGTGCCACCAGCAGGATCCGGGACCCTCTAGCCAAAAACATTCAGTACTTC.

In this sample, this clonotype turned up many times. The chain carries TRBV20-1 and TRBJ2-1; D gene unclear. Trimming shortened V by 3 bases and J by 5 bases, and 5 bases separated the two germline ends. The CDR3 is 11 amino acids. Germline CDR1 reads DFQATT; CDR2 reads SNEGSKA (reference sequence). CDR3 amino acids: CSASVHNEQFF. CDR3 DNA: TGCAGTGCTAGTGTTCACAATGAGCAGTTCTTC.

This clonotype showed up many times. V gene TRBV7-9 combines with J gene TRBJ2-5; D unresolved. The V gene lost 5 bases and the J gene lost 7 bases, with 11 bases spanning the gap. The CDR3 spans 12 residues. CDR1 is SEHNR and CDR2 is FQNEAQ in the germline V gene (reference sequence). CDR3 in amino acids: CASSQPLGTQYF. The CDR3 DNA reads TGTGCCAGCAGCCAACCCCTCGGGACCCAGTACTTC.

This clonotype was recorded a few times. A much larger clone sits a single nucleotide away, making a read error possible. This chain uses TRBV5-1 with TRBJ2-1; 9 bases fit TRBD2. Germline CDR1 is SGHRS and CDR2 is YFSETQ. The CDR3 is made up of 14 amino acids. CDR3 nucleotides: TGCGCCAGCAGCTTGGTAGTAGCGGGAGTTGAGCAGTCCTTC. This encodes CASSLVVAGVEQSF.

This clonotype was recorded at least ten times. V usage is TRBV2 and J usage is TRBJ2-6; D remains unclear. The germline V gene encodes CDR1 SNHLY and CDR2 FYNNEI. V lost 4 bases and J lost 0, with 10 bases in between. The CDR3 runs to 16 residues. CDR3 coding DNA: TGTGCCAGCAGTGGAGACCGGAGCTCTGGGGCCAACGTCCTGACTTTC. Translated, it gives CASSGDRSSGANVLTF.

The chain combines TRBV5-1 with TRBJ2-5; no clear D gene. The CDR3 covers 14 residues. V lost 4 bases, J lost 1 base, and 11 bases lay in between. CDR1 is SGHRS, CDR2 YFSETQ, per germline. The CDR3 spells CASSTGLGQETQYF. The DNA for the CDR3 is TGCGCCAGCAGCACCGGGTTGGGCCAAGAGACCCAGTACTTC.

This clonotype has only a few counts. This chain uses TRBV12-5 with TRBJ2-3; D call uncertain. This CDR3 contains 13 residues. The V end was cut by 0 bases, the J end by 4 bases, with 5 bases between. The germline gives CDR1 LGHNT, CDR2 FRNRAP. The CDR3 region is CASGLVGSDTQYF. CDR3 DNA: TGTGCTAGTGGTTTGGTAGGGTCAGATACGCAGTATTTT.

This clonotype has at least ten counts. The chain combines TRBV3-1 with TRBJ2-7; D may be TRBD2 (6 bases). Deletions cut 5 bases from V and 12 bases from J, with 17 bases between. This CDR3 is built from 12 residues. CDR1 and CDR2 from the germline V gene are LGHDT and YNNKEL (reference sequence). DNA for the CDR3: TGTGCCAGCAGCGAGGGACTTAGAGGGGTGTACTTC. This codes for CASSEGLRGVYF.

There are many counts of this clonotype. The chain combines TRBV20-1 with TRBJ1-5; 9 bases line up with TRBD1. This CDR3 has 13 amino acids. Germline V gene data show CDR1 as DFQATT and CDR2 as SNEGSKA (reference sequence). V shed 5 bases, J shed 4 bases, and the junction held 3 bases outside the gene matches. CDR3 nucleotide sequence: TGCAGTGCTCGGACAGGGGAAAATCAGCCCCAGCATTTT. It specifies CSARTGENQPQHF.

At least ten counts were recorded for this clonotype. V is TRBV12-5 and J is TRBJ2-1, with D uncertain. From germline, CDR1 is LGHNT and CDR2 FRNRAP. The CDR3 runs 15 residues. V was cut by 7 bases and J by 1 base, with 14 bases left in between. CDR3 coding DNA: TGTGCTAGTGACTCCGCGCTAGGATCCTACAATGAGCAGTTCTTC. Its protein is CASDSALGSYNEQFF.

This clonotype was seen repeatedly, ten times or more. The genes are TRBV28 and TRBJ2-7; D could derive from TRBD1 or TRBD2 (5 bases each). Germline values: CDR1 MDHEN, CDR2 SYDVKM. Deletions cut 5 bases from V and 6 bases from J, with 17 bases between. The CDR3 spans 14 residues. The CDR3 DNA sequence: TGTGCCAGCAGTCCCGGGACCCCCGGGCTCGAGCAGTACTTC. Translation: CASSPGTPGLEQYF.

A few counts support this clonotype. CDR3 in DNA: TGTGCCAGCAGGTCTAGCGGACTAACATACGAGCAGTACTTC. It translates to CASRSSGLTYEQYF. The gene calls are TRBV7-2 and TRBJ2-7, with TRBD2 matching over 7 bases. From germline, CDR1 is SGHTA and CDR2 FQGNSA. The length of the CDR3 is 14 residues. The V segment lost 6 bases and the J segment 4 bases; nucleotides outside the gene matches: 9.

Only a few counts were recorded for this clonotype. The junction departs from the called germline gene at one end, perhaps through a read error. The chain has TRBV7-7 and TRBJ2-3, with 7 bases that match TRBD2. This CDR3 is 14 amino acids long. Germline V CDR1 and CDR2: SSHAT, FNYEAQ (reference sequence). The CDR3 reads CASSLWGRGDTQYF. CDR3 nucleotides: TGTGCTAGCAGCTTATGGGGGAGGGGTGATACGCAGTATTTT.

This clonotype occurred many times. Written as DNA, the CDR3 is TGTGCCAGCAGCTCCCCGCAGGGTCTAGCCAAAAACATTCAGTACTTC. Translated: CASSSPQGLAKNIQYF. This sequence joins TRBV7-9 and TRBJ2-4, with a tentative D call TRBD1 (5 bases). Germline-derived CDR1 and CDR2 are SEHNR and FQNEAQ (reference sequence). Trimming stripped 4 bases from V and 0 bases from J, with 13 bases between. The CDR3 length is 16 residues.

The sample holds many counts of this clonotype. The V and J genes are TRBV7-9 and TRBJ2-3, with D uncertain. The length of the CDR3 is 12 residues. The V end was cut by 9 bases, the J end by 0 bases, with 7 bases between. Germline assignment: CDR1 SEHNR and CDR2 FQNEAQ (reference sequence). The CDR3 DNA reads as TGTGCCAGTCTCCGAAGCACAGATACGCAGTATTTT. Its protein is CASLRSTDTQYF.

This clonotype turned up a few times. V is TRBV5-5 and J is TRBJ2-1; 8 bases are a match to TRBD2. V dropped 4 bases and J dropped 9; count of bases not matched to a gene: 9. The germline CDR1 and CDR2 sequences are SGHKS and YYEKEE (reference sequence). The CDR3 consists of 14 residues. CDR3 residues: CASSPGSGTIEQFF. The CDR3 DNA reads as TGTGCCAGCAGCCCTGGTAGCGGGACGATTGAGCAGTTCTTC.

This clonotype appeared many times. The V and J genes are TRBV24-1 and TRBJ2-5, with D maybe TRBD1 (5 bases). CDR1 KGHDR and CDR2 SFDVKD come from the germline V gene. V gave up 4 bases and J gave up 5 bases, with 13 bases separating them. There are 14 residues in the CDR3. The CDR3 sequence is CATSDSAGRETQYF. CDR3 bases: TGTGCCACCAGTGACTCCGCAGGGCGGGAGACCCAGTACTTC.

The chain recombines TRBV13 with TRBJ2-5; D might be TRBD1 or TRBD2, each matching 5 bases. V lost 8 bases and J lost 5, with 18 bases in between. This CDR3 has 14 residues. Germline V gene lookup returns CDR1 PRHDT and CDR2 FYEKMQ (reference sequence). CDR3 nucleotides: TGTGCCAGCCAAGAATGGAGAGGGGAGGAGACCCAGTACTTC. This gives the protein CASQEWRGEETQYF.

Only a few counts were recorded for this clonotype. The rearrangement joins TRBV14 to TRBJ1-2; 7 bases line up with TRBD1. The ends lost 2 bases at V and 2 bases at J; junction bases unmatched: 8. There are 16 residues in the CDR3. Germline V gene sequence: CDR1 SGHDN, CDR2 FVKESK. This CDR3 is CASSQMKAGGNYGYTF. For the CDR3, the DNA is TGTGCCAGCAGCCAAATGAAAGCAGGGGGGAACTATGGCTACACCTTC.

This clonotype was counted at least ten times. The chain carries TRBV7-2 and TRBJ2-7, with no clear D. V was clipped by 4 bases and J by 6 bases, with 13 bases between them. The CDR3 length is 13 residues. Per germline, CDR1 SGHTA and CDR2 FQGNSA. This CDR3 is CASSSQTFREQYF. CDR3 nucleotides: TGTGCCAGCAGCTCTCAGACCTTCCGCGAGCAGTACTTC.

The V and J genes are TRBV14 and TRBJ1-1; D gene unclear. Germline-derived CDR1 and CDR2 are SGHDN and FVKESK. V shed 0 bases and J shed 4 bases, with 9 bases lying between them. This CDR3 is 14 amino acids long. The CDR3 sequence is CASSQEFYSTEAFF. DNA for the CDR3: TGTGCCAGCAGCCAAGAGTTTTATAGCACTGAAGCTTTCTTT.

This clonotype was picked up many times. V is TRBV11-2 and J is TRBJ2-1; D ambiguous. From germline, CDR1 is SGHAT and CDR2 FQNNGV. The CDR3 loop spans 13 amino acids. V lost 6 bases to trimming and J lost 8 bases, with 14 bases between them. The CDR3 bases are TGTGCCAGCAGTTGGACCAGCAAGGATGAGCAGTTCTTC. Its protein is CASSWTSKDEQFF.

This clonotype came up a few times. J is TRBJ2-2 and V is TRBV12-5; 8 bases fit TRBD1. The CDR3 covers 13 residues. The V gene's germline CDR1 is LGHNT and CDR2 FRNRAP. CDR3: CAASRGHTGELFF. CDR3 coding DNA: TGTGCAGCCTCCAGGGGGCACACCGGGGAGCTGTTTTTT.

The sample holds many counts of this clonotype. The rearrangement uses TRBV11-2 and TRBJ1-5; D perhaps matches TRBD1 (6 bases). Trimming left V 4 bases short and J 1 base short, with 8 bases between. Germline lookup yields CDR1 SGHAT and CDR2 FQNNGV. This CDR3 is 14 amino acids long. The CDR3 loop is CASSSTGSNQPQHF. CDR3 nucleotides: TGTGCCAGCAGCTCCACAGGGAGCAATCAGCCCCAGCATTTT.

In its sample, this clonotype was seen a few times. An end of the junction does not agree with germline; a read error may underlie this. The V call is TRBV13, the J call TRBJ2-3; 8 nucleotides line up with TRBD2. Germline V gene lookup returns CDR1 PRHDT and CDR2 FYEKMQ (reference sequence). The CDR3 is 18 residues long. The CDR3 is CASSQDSSGRAGTDTQYF. The DNA of the CDR3 is TGCGCCAGCAGCCAAGATTCATCCGGGAGGGCCGGCACAGATACGCAGTATTTT.